The 20 T cell receptor beta chains given below trace back to one sample, sequenced in a study of radiotherapy plus CTLA-4 blockade in lung cancer (dated by TCRdb to the late 2010s). Receptor amplification or capture employed the immunoSEQ multiplex PCR assay. The immuneACCESS repertoire file appears here via TCRdb, limited to in-frame rearrangements. These files lack a portion of the clones; in checked studies, under half of the deficit traces to unresolved V genes, and the cause of the others is not known. This sample gives 45,000 or so clones in total; approximately 76% of them show up just once. 11% of the sample rests with the top ten. The sample was peripheral blood, taken from a patient treated with radiotherapy plus ipilimumab. The source of these receptors is a human donor with non-small cell lung cancer who had stable disease on radiotherapy plus ipilimumab.

This chain links TRBV5-5 with TRBJ1-2, with D uncertain. The CDR3 runs 12 residues. Trimming cost V 5 bases and J 8 bases, with 13 bases left between them. CDR1 and CDR2 (germline): SGHKS, YYEKEE (reference sequence). DNA of the CDR3: TGTGCCAGCAGTATGGAGATCCGGGGCTACACCTTC. Encoded protein: CASSMEIRGYTF.

The chain carries TRBV10-3 and TRBJ2-5, with D possibly being TRBD2 (6 bases). This CDR3 has 12 amino acids. Germline CDR1 ENHRY, CDR2 SYGVKD. Trimming took off 8 bases at V and 4 bases at J, with 11 bases between the two ends. CDR3 DNA: TGTGCCATCGGGGCTAGCGTAGAGACCCAGTACTTC. This codes for CAIGASVETQYF.

The chain is built from TRBV5-1 and TRBJ1-1; no definite D call. The CDR3 consists of 15 residues. V lost 2 bases, J lost 4 bases, and 15 bases lay in between. The V gene's germline CDR1 is SGHRS and CDR2 YFSETQ. The CDR3 loop is CASSLQTSGTTEAFF. DNA of the CDR3: TGCGCCAGCAGCTTACAGACCTCGGGTACCACTGAAGCTTTCTTT.

The chain carries TRBV2 and TRBJ1-4, with D tentatively TRBD1 (6 bases). Germline values: CDR1 SNHLY, CDR2 FYNNEI. V lost 5 bases to trimming and J lost 4 bases, with 8 bases between them. The CDR3 runs to 13 residues. The CDR3 spells CASSRDNNEKLFF. The CDR3 DNA sequence: TGTGCCAGCAGTAGGGACAATAATGAAAAACTGTTTTTT. Complete variable domain (other parts from reference TRBV2 and TRBJ1-4): EPEVTQTPSHQVTQMGQEVILRCVPISNHLYFYWYRQILGQKVEFLVSFYNNEISEKSEIFDDQFSVERPDGSNFTLKIRSTKLEDSAMYFCASSRDNNEKLFFGSGTQLSVL.

This clone was observed a single time. This rearrangement joins TRBV28 to TRBJ1-2; D might be TRBD1 (5 bases). This CDR3 has 14 amino acids. V lost 7 bases to trimming and J lost 4 bases, with 16 bases between them. CDR1 is MDHEN, CDR2 SYDVKM, per germline. The CDR3, as DNA: TGTGCCAGCAATTCTGGGGGGGTCGGCTATGGCTACACCTTC. Its translation is CASNSGGVGYGYTF.

The chain couples TRBV27 to TRBJ1-2; TRBD1 matches at 7 bases. CDR1 is MNHEY and CDR2 is SMNVEV in the germline V gene (reference sequence). This CDR3 has 14 amino acids. Trimming cost V 5 bases and J 4 bases; bases outside gene matches: 7. The CDR3 is CASSLSGGFYGYTF. The CDR3 coding sequence is TGTGCCAGCAGTCTGTCAGGGGGATTCTATGGCTACACCTTC.

This chain links TRBV29-1 with TRBJ2-5; 8 bases line up with TRBD2. The CDR3 has 12 residues. Per germline, CDR1 SQVTM and CDR2 ANQGSEA. Losses at the gene ends were 8 bases for V and 4 bases for J; bases not matched to a gene: 6. The CDR3 DNA reads as TGCAGCACGGGGGGGTTACGAGAGACCCAGTACTTC. Residues: CSTGGLRETQYF. Drawing the rest from reference TRBV29-1 and TRBJ2-5, the complete variable domain is SAVISQKPSRDICQRGTSLTIQCQVDSQVTMMFWYRQQPGQSLTLIATANQGSEATYESGFVIDKFPISRPNLTFSTLTVSNMSPEDSSIYLCSTGGLRETQYFGPGTRLLVL.

This chain uses TRBV2 with TRBJ1-6; possible D gene TRBD1, 6 bases. CDR3 length: 12 residues. The germline V and J ends were trimmed by 7 bases and 7 bases, with 8 bases remaining between them. Germline V gene lookup returns CDR1 SNHLY and CDR2 FYNNEI. This chain's CDR3 is CASNRVNSPLHF. For the CDR3, the DNA is TGTGCCAGCAACAGGGTCAATTCACCCCTCCACTTT. Drawing the rest from reference TRBV2 and TRBJ1-6, the complete variable domain is EPEVTQTPSHQVTQMGQEVILRCVPISNHLYFYWYRQILGQKVEFLVSFYNNEISEKSEIFDDQFSVERPDGSNFTLKIRSTKLEDSAMYFCASNRVNSPLHFGNGTRLTVT.

V and J are TRBV5-1 and TRBJ2-7; 8 positions agree with TRBD1. The length of the CDR3 is 14 residues. After removal of 4 bases from V and 2 bases from J, the junction contained 5 bases not matched to a gene. The germline V gene encodes CDR1 SGHRS and CDR2 YFSETQ. Here the CDR3 reads CASSPDRVPYEQYF. DNA of the CDR3: TGCGCCAGCAGCCCGGACAGGGTCCCCTACGAGCAGTACTTC.

This clone has just a few counts. The V call is TRBV7-9, the J call TRBJ1-1; the D is unclear. Germline V CDR1 and CDR2: SEHNR, FQNEAQ (reference sequence). CDR3 size: 13 residues. Trimming left V 7 bases short and J 1 base short, with 10 bases between. For the CDR3, the DNA is TGTGCCAGCATGCTGTGGGGGAACACTGAAGCTTTCTTT. The encoded protein is CASMLWGNTEAFF.

CDR3 sequence (DNA): TGTGCCAGTAAGGGGGGACCTATAAGGGAGCTGTTTTTT. This sequence encodes CASKGGPIRELFF. This chain connects TRBV19 to TRBJ2-2, with D perhaps given as TRBD1 or TRBD2 (6 bases each). The length of the CDR3 is 13 residues. V was pared by 7 bases and J by 9 bases, with 15 bases between. Germline V gives CDR1 LNHDA, CDR2 SQIVND (reference sequence).

This clone has a single count. The chain carries TRBV9 and TRBJ2-3; D uncertain. The CDR3 contains 12 residues. Germline V CDR1 and CDR2: SGDLS, YYNGEE. Trimming took off 0 bases at V and 4 bases at J, with 3 bases between the two ends. CDR3 region: CASSVGSDTQYF. The CDR3 DNA reads as TGTGCCAGCAGCGTAGGATCAGATACGCAGTATTTT.

V usage is TRBV11-2 and J usage is TRBJ1-2; D uncertain. Between the trimmed V and J ends, which lost 1 base and 4 bases, there was a span of 13 bases. The length of the CDR3 is 15 residues. CDR1 is SGHAT and CDR2 is FQNNGV in the germline V gene. The CDR3 DNA follows: TGTGCCAGCAGCTTAGGGCCGGGTGGGAGCTATGGCTACACCTTC. It specifies CASSLGPGGSYGYTF.

This clone came up a few times. The chain recombines TRBV6-1 with TRBJ2-5; 7 bases line up with TRBD1. Germline V CDR1 and CDR2: MNHNS, SASEGT. Trimming at V came to 2 bases and at J to 1 base, leaving 4 bases not matched to a gene. The CDR3 is made up of 15 amino acids. The CDR3 spells CASSEIRTGQETQYF. CDR3 nucleotides: TGTGCCAGCAGTGAAATCCGGACAGGCCAAGAGACCCAGTACTTC.

CDR3 protein: CASTRQGQGARGYTF. For the CDR3, the DNA is TGTGCCAGCACCAGGCAGGGACAGGGGGCGCGAGGCTACACCTTC. The chain links TRBV27 to TRBJ1-2; TRBD1 agrees at 12 bases. The ends lost 7 bases at V and 8 bases at J; junction bases unmatched: 11. This CDR3 is built from 15 residues. Germline V gene lookup returns CDR1 MNHEY and CDR2 SMNVEV (reference sequence).

DNA of the CDR3: TGTGCCAGCAGCACCCGGGCAGGGGGCTATTCACCCCTCCACTTT. Translated: CASSTRAGGYSPLHF. The rearrangement joins TRBV28 to TRBJ1-6, with 8 positions matching TRBD1. The germline gives CDR1 MDHEN, CDR2 SYDVKM. The CDR3 consists of 15 residues. Trimming at V came to 6 bases and at J to 8 bases, leaving 9 bases not matched to a gene.

This clone was seen a handful of times. V is TRBV29-1 and J is TRBJ2-5, with D possibly TRBD2 on 5 matching bases. Trimming stripped 6 bases from V and 1 base from J, with 9 bases between. This CDR3 comprises 12 residues. Germline V gene sequence: CDR1 SQVTM, CDR2 ANQGSEA. The CDR3 here is CSVVTSQETQYF. The CDR3 region has the DNA TGCAGCGTCGTAACTAGCCAAGAGACCCAGTACTTC.

The V and J genes are TRBV9 and TRBJ1-2; D unclear. This CDR3 spans 13 amino acids. Trimming removed 2 bases at V and 4 bases at J, with 9 bases between. Germline lookup yields CDR1 SGDLS and CDR2 YYNGEE. DNA of the CDR3: TGTGCCAGCAGCGTTACAGAAGGCTATGGCTACACCTTC. This codes for CASSVTEGYGYTF.

The chain is built from TRBV30 and TRBJ2-2; no clear D. This CDR3 has 14 amino acids. CDR1 GTSNPN and CDR2 SVGIG come from the germline V gene (reference sequence). V was clipped by 1 base and J by 6 bases, with 12 bases between them. CDR3 residues: CAWSAHEEAGELFF. The CDR3 DNA reads as TGTGCCTGGAGTGCTCACGAAGAGGCCGGGGAGCTGTTTTTT. Drawing the rest from reference TRBV30 and TRBJ2-2, the complete variable domain is SQTIHQWPATLVQPVGSPLSLECTVEGTSNPNLYWYRQAAGRGLQLLFYSVGIGQISSEVPQNLSASRPQDRQFILSSKKLLLSDSGFYLCAWSAHEEAGELFFGEGSRLTVL.

The gene calls are TRBV7-9 and TRBJ2-3; TRBD2 agrees at 10 bases. Germline V gene sequence: CDR1 SEHNR, CDR2 FQNEAQ (reference sequence). The CDR3 spans 16 residues. V shed 2 bases, J shed 0 bases, and the junction held 2 bases outside the gene matches. The CDR3 nucleotides read TGTGCCAGCAGCTTAAAGCGGGGGGGGAGCACAGATACGCAGTATTTT. This codes for CASSLKRGGSTDTQYF.